These T cell receptor beta chains were read from a single sample in a study of vaccination and CD4 T cells after COVID-19. What these receptors recognize is not known. TCRdb reprocessed the PCR reads via MiXCR and lists one record per CDR3 protein. In the table there are under 25,000 distinct CDR3 sequences, around 40% of which are singletons. This specimen was CD4+ T cells from blood, cultured in vitro, taken before SARS-CoV-2 vaccination. The origin of the receptors is a human donor who had recovered from COVID-19. Each CDR3 is given without its conserved first and last residue.

j_call v_call cdr3_aa
TRBJ2-7 TRBV2 ASSLRDDGF
TRBJ1-1 TRBV21-1 ASSIRDRDTEAF
TRBJ1-1 TRBV30 AWSVRGVATEAF
TRBJ2-1 TRBV20-1 SARDPSGRALDEQF
TRBJ2-2 TRBV6-2/TRBV6-3 ASSYARATGELF
TRBJ1-6 TRBV7-8 ASSQLAVGRRRSPLH
TRBJ1-5 TRBV20-1 SAKAGSLGQPQH
TRBJ1-1 TRBV2 ASSGGMNTEAF
TRBJ1-1 TRBV2 ASSEGTWMNTEAF
TRBJ2-7 TRBV10-3 AISEPGQGAPYEQY
TRBJ1-2 TRBV30 AWSAAPYGYT
TRBJ1-1 TRBV7-3 ASSKEMNTEAF
TRBJ1-5 TRBV6-2/TRBV6-3 ASSYSLSRQPQH
TRBJ2-3 TRBV7-9 ASSLIQGDTQY
TRBJ2-5 TRBV11-2 ASSLVRGRQETQY
TRBJ1-1 TRBV7-2 ASSLNGNTEAF
TRBJ2-3 TRBV7-3 ASSFGPSTDTQY
TRBJ1-6 TRBV28 ASNREISSPLH
TRBJ2-5 TRBV7-9 ASSRGGQETQY
TRBJ1-2 TRBV27 ASSLSTVSNYGYT
TRBJ2-1 TRBV7-2 ASSLVATAQF
TRBJ1-5 TRBV5-1 ASSLDPYSNQPQH
TRBJ1-1 TRBV29-1 SVGAFRAAEAF
TRBJ2-7 TRBV20-1 SAEREGRYEQY
TRBJ2-5 TRBV7-9 ASSSPFRGLGTQY
TRBJ1-3 TRBV7-8 ASSLASLQRSGNTIY
TRBJ2-7 TRBV5-4 ASSSPTSGRAYEQY
TRBJ1-5 TRBV7-2 ASGNSNQPQH
TRBJ1-2 TRBV6-1 ASSATGNNYGYT
TRBJ2-1 TRBV28 ASSFWPGGPKEQF
TRBJ2-3 TRBV6-1 ASSQETSKHTQY
TRBJ2-7 TRBV19 ASSIGPTPSEQY
TRBJ1-2 TRBV4-2 ASSQGKAEVVPGYT
TRBJ2-2 TRBV7-2 ASSLLRTGELF
TRBJ2-2 TRBV28 ASSLRGAPGTGELF
TRBJ2-1 TRBV20-1 SARDSSGSGRNEQF
TRBJ2-1 TRBV6-1 ASLPLPGTELYNEQF
TRBJ2-7 TRBV28 ASSLGGASSYEQY
TRBJ1-1 TRBV12-3/TRBV12-4 ASSLDRGAEAF
TRBJ1-1 TRBV6-1 ASSQNGGRNTEAF
TRBJ1-1 TRBV5-4 ASSLQQGEATEAF
TRBJ1-2 TRBV5-4 ASSLDRDYGYT
TRBJ1-4 TRBV7-2 ASSLGNHPGPLF
TRBJ1-2 TRBV7-2 ASSLRGEGGYT
TRBJ1-3 TRBV7-2 ASSSERNTIY
TRBJ1-1 TRBV6-2/TRBV6-3 ASSYQQTARAF
TRBJ1-1 TRBV5-1 ASSLGDRGQNTEAF
TRBJ2-3 TRBV29-1 SSGGLAGSVDTQY
TRBJ2-3 TRBV7-9 ASSYRDRSTDTQY
TRBJ2-5 TRBV7-9 ASSLGGLAGRGETQY
TRBJ2-1 TRBV7-6 ASSLVSGSSYNEQF
TRBJ1-5 TRBV6-1 ASSEVGWGNQPQH
TRBJ2-5 TRBV30 AGAGLGSDQY
TRBJ1-3 TRBV7-6 ASSLAGEQTGNTIY